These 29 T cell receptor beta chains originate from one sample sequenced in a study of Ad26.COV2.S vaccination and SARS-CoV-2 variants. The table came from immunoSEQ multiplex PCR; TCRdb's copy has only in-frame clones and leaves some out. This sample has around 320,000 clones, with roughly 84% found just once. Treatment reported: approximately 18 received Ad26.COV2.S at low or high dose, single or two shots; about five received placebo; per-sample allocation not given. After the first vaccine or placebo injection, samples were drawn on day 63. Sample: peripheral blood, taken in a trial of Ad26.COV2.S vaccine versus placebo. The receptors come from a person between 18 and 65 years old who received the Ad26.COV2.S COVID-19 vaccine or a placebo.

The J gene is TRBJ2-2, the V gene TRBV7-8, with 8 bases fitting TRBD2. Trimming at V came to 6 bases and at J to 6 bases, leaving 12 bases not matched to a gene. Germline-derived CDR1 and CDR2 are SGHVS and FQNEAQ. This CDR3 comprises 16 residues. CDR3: CASSSMGTRFAGELFF. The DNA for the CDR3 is TGTGCCAGCAGTTCAATGGGGACTAGATTCGCCGGGGAGCTGTTTTTT.

CDR3 coding DNA: TGTGCCACCAGCCGAAGCGGGGGGGGCGAGCAGTACTTC. Protein sequence: CATSRSGGGEQYF. The gene calls are TRBV24-1 and TRBJ2-7, with 10 bases that match TRBD2. In germline, CDR1 is KGHDR, CDR2 SFDVKD. CDR3 length equals 13 residues. Unmatched junction bases numbered 5, after V lost 7 bases and J lost 6 bases.

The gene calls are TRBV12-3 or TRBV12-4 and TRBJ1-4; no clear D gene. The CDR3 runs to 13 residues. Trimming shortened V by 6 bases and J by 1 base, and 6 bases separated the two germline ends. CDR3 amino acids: CASSKRTNEKLFF. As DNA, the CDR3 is TGTGCCAGCAGCAAGAGAACTAATGAAAAACTGTTTTTT.

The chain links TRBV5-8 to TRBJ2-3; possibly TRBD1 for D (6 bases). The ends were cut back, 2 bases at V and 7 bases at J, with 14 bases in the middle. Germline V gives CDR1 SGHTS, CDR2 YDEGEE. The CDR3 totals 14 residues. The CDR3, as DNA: TGTGCCAGCAGCTTCCTCCAGGGGACAAATACGCAGTATTTT. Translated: CASSFLQGTNTQYF.

Here the CDR3 DNA reads TGTGCCTGGAGTGACAGATCCTCTGGAAACACCATATATTTT. As protein: CAWSDRSSGNTIYF. V is TRBV30 and J is TRBJ1-3; D unclear. The V gene lost 1 base and the J gene lost 0 bases, with 7 bases spanning the gap. Germline values: CDR1 GTSNPN, CDR2 SVGIG (reference sequence). This CDR3 has 14 amino acids.

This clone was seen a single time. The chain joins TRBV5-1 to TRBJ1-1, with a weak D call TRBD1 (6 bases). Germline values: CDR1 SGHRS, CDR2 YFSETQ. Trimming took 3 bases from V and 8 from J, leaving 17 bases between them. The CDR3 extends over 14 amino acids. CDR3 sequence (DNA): TGCGCCAGCAGCTCATCGGAACCGGGACAAGAAGCTTTCTTT. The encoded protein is CASSSSEPGQEAFF. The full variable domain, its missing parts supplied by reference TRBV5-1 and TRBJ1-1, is KAGVTQTPRYLIKTRGQQVTLSCSPISGHRSVSWYQQTPGQGLQFLFEYFSETQRNKGNFPGRFSGRQFSNSRSEMNVSTLELGDSALYLCASSSSEPGQEAFFGQGTRLTVV.

In nucleotides, the CDR3 is TGTGCCAGCAGCCACTCGGGACGGAACACAGATACGCAGTATTTT. Its translation is CASSHSGRNTDTQYF. J is TRBJ2-3 and V is TRBV5-4; either TRBD1 or TRBD2 may supply D (5 bases each). The CDR3 is made up of 15 amino acids. Per the germline V gene, CDR1 is SGHNT and CDR2 is YYREEE (reference sequence). Trimming cost V 4 bases and J 2 bases, with 14 bases left between them.

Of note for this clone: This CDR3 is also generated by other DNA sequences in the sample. The CDR3 region is CASSQGTGSNQPQHF. CDR3 nucleotide sequence: TGTGCCAGCAGCCAGGGGACAGGGAGCAATCAGCCCCAGCATTTT. The J gene is TRBJ1-5, the V gene TRBV4-2, with 9 bases lining up with TRBD1. J gave up 1 base and V 3 bases, and 1 base lay outside the gene matches. Looked up from germline, CDR1 is LGHNA and CDR2 is YNFKEQ. CDR3 size: 15 residues.

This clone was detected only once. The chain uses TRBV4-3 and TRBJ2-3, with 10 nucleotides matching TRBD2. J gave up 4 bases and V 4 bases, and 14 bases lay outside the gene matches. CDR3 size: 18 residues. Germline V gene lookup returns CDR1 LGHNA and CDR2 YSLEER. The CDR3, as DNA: TGCGCCAGCAGCCCAACGAACGGGGGGACTAGCGTCCCAGATACGCAGTATTTT. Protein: CASSPTNGGTSVPDTQYF.

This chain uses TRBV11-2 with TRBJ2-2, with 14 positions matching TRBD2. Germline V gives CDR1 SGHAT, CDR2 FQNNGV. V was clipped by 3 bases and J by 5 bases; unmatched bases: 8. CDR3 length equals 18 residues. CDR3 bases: TGTGCCAGCAGCTTTACGGGACTAGCGGGGGACCAAACCGGGGAGCTGTTTTTT. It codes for CASSFTGLAGDQTGELFF. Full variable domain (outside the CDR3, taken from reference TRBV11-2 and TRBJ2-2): EAGVAQSPRYKIIEKRQSVAFWCNPISGHATLYWYQQILGQGPKLLIQFQNNGVVDDSQLPKDRFSAERLKGVDSTLKIQPAKLEDSAVYLCASSFTGLAGDQTGELFFGEGSRLTVL.

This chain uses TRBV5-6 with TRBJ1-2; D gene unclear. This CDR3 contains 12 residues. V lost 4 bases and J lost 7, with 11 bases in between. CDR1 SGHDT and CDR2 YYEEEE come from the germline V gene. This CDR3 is CASSPRRPGYTF. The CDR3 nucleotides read TGTGCCAGCAGCCCCCGACGGCCTGGCTACACCTTC.

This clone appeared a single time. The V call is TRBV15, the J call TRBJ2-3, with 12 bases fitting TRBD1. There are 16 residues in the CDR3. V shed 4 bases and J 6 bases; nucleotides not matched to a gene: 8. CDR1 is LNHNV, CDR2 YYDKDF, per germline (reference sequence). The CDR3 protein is CATSTLGTGGLDTQYF. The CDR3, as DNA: TGTGCCACCAGCACTTTGGGGACAGGGGGCTTGGATACGCAGTATTTT.

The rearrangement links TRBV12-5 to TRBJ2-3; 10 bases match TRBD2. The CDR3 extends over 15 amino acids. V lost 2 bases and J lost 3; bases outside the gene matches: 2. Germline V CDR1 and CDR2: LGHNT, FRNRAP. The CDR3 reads CASGLSSGGTDTQYF. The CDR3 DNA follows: TGTGCTAGTGGTTTGTCTAGCGGGGGAACAGATACGCAGTATTTT.

CDR3 protein: CASSYDGYSNQPQHF. The CDR3 DNA reads as TGTGCCAGCAGCTACGACGGATATAGCAATCAGCCCCAGCATTTT. The gene calls are TRBV5-5 and TRBJ1-5; D is undetermined. The V end was cut by 3 bases, the J end by 0 bases, with 10 bases between. The germline gives CDR1 SGHKS, CDR2 YYEKEE (reference sequence). The CDR3 covers 15 residues. The full variable domain, rest sourced from reference TRBV5-5 and TRBJ1-5, is DAGVTQSPTHLIKTRGQQVTLRCSPISGHKSVSWYQQVLGQGPQFIFQYYEKEERGRGNFPDRFSARQFPNYSSELNVNALLLGDSALYLCASSYDGYSNQPQHFGDGTRLSIL.

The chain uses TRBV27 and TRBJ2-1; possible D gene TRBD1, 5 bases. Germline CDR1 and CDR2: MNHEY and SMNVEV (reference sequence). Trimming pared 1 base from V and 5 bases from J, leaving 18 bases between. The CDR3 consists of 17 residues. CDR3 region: CASSLFHGWQGNNEQFF. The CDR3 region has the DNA TGTGCCAGCAGTTTATTTCACGGGTGGCAGGGCAACAATGAGCAGTTCTTC.

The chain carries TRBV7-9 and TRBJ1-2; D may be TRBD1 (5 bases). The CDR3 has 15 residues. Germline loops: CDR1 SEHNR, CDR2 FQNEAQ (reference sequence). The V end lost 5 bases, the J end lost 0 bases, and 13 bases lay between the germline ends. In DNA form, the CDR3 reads TGTGCCAGCAGCGTAGGGACGGATCCTAACTATGGCTACACCTTC. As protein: CASSVGTDPNYGYTF.

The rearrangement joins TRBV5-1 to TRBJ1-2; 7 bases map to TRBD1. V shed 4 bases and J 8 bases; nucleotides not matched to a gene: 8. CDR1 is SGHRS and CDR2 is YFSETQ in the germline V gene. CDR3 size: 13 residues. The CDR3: CASSHDRVEGYTF. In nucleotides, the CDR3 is TGCGCCAGCAGCCACGACAGGGTCGAAGGCTACACCTTC.

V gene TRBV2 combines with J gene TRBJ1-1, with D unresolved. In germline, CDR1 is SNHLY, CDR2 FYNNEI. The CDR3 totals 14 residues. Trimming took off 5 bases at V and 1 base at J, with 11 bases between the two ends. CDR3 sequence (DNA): TGTGCCAGCAGTACGGCCAGGACGAACACTGAAGCTTTCTTT. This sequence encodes CASSTARTNTEAFF.

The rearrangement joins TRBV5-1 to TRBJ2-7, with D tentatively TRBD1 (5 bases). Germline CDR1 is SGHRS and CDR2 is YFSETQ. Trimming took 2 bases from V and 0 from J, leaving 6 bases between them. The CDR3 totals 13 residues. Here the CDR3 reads CASSLGASYEQYF. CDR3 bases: TGCGCCAGCAGCTTAGGGGCCTCCTACGAGCAGTACTTC.

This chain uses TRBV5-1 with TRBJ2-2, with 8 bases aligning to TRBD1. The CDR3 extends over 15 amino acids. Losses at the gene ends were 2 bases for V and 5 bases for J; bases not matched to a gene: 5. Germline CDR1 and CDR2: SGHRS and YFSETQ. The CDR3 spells CASSFLDRETGELFF. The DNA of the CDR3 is TGCGCCAGCAGCTTTTTGGACAGGGAGACCGGGGAGCTGTTTTTT.

CDR3 bases: TGTGCCAGCAGTGAAGACGGACGGGGAGAGACCCAGTACTTC. Residues: CASSEDGRGETQYF. J is TRBJ2-5 and V is TRBV2, with D perhaps matching TRBD2 (5 bases). Germline V lookup: CDR1 SNHLY, CDR2 FYNNEI. V was cut by 1 base and J by 4 bases, with 10 bases left in between. The CDR3 runs to 14 residues.

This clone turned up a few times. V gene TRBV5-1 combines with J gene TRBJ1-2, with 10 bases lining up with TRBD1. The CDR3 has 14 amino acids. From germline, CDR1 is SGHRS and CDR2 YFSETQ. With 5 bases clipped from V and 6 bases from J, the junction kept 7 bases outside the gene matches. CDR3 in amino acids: CASRIGTGVDGYTF. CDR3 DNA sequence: TGCGCCAGCAGGATAGGGACAGGGGTCGATGGCTACACCTTC.

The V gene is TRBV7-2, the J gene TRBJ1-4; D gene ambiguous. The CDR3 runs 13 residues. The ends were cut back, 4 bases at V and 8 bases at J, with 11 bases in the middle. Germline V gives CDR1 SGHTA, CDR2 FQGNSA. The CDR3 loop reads CASSSSGWEKLFF. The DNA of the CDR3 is TGTGCCAGCAGCTCCTCGGGTTGGGAAAAACTGTTTTTT.

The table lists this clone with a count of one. CDR3 nucleotide sequence: TGTGCCAGCAGTTCCAGGGTGTCGGGTCGTGACTATGGCTACACCTTC. Protein sequence: CASSSRVSGRDYGYTF. The chain employs TRBV6-5 and TRBJ1-2, with a weak D call TRBD1 (5 bases). This CDR3 region has 16 residues. Per germline, CDR1 MNHEY and CDR2 SVGAGI. Trimming cost V 4 bases and J 3 bases, with 18 bases left between them.

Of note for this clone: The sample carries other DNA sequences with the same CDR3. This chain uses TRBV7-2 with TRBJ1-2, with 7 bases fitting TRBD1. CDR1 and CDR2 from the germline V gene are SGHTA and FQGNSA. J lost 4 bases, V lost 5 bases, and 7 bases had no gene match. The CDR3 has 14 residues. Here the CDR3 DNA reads TGTGCCAGCAGCCTCGGGGACAGCGGCTATGGCTACACCTTC. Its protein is CASSLGDSGYGYTF.

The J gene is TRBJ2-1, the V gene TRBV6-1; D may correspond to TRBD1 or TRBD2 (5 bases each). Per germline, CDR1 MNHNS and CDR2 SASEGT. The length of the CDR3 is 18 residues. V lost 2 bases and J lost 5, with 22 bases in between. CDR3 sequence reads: CASSERKTGTDPDNEQFF. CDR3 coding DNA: TGTGCCAGCAGTGAAAGGAAAACCGGGACGGACCCGGACAATGAGCAGTTCTTC.

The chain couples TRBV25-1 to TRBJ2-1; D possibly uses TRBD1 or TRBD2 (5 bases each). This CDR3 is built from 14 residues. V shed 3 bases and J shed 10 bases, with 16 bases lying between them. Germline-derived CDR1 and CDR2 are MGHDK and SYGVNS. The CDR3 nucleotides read TGTGCCAGCAGTGATGGCCCACAACGGGACGAGCAGTTCTTC. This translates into CASSDGPQRDEQFF. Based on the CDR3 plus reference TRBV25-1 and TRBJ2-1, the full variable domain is EADIYQTPRYLVIGTGKKITLECSQTMGHDKMYWYQQDPGMELHLIHYSYGVNSTEKGDLSSESTVSRIRTEHFPLTLESARPSHTSQYLCASSDGPQRDEQFFGPGTRLTVL.

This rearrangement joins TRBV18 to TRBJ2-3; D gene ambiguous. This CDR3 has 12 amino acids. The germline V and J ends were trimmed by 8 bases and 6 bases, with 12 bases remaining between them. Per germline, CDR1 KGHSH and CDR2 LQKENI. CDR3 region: CASGVLGDTQYF. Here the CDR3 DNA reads TGTGCCAGCGGTGTACTCGGCGATACGCAGTATTTT.

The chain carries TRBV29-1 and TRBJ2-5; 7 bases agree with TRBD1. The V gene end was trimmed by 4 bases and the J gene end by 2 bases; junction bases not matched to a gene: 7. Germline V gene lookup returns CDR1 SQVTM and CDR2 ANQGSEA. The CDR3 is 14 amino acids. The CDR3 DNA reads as TGCAGCGTTGTGCGACAGGGCCAACAAGAGACCCAGTACTTC. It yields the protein CSVVRQGQQETQYF.